The rows below give T cell receptor beta chains drawn from one sample of a study of spatial heterogeneity in lung cancer. TCRdb processed the 5' RACE reads anew with MiXCR; each CDR3 protein has one entry. The table lists approximately 2,000 distinct CDR3 sequences, more than 5% of them singletons. Sequenced material: lung tumor tissue, taken at surgery. These receptor sequences come from a male donor with early-stage non-small cell lung cancer. The CDR3 runs from the conserved cysteine through the conserved F or W. D genes are given only for firm matches. Clone size appears in some rows only: once, few, many, or a class for an expanded clone.

size: medium-sized; D: .; V: TRBV2; J: TRBJ2-7; DNA: TGTGCCAGCAGCCTAGAGGGAAGCCACGAGCAGTACTTC; CDR3: CASSLEGSHEQYF
size: medium-sized; D: .; V: TRBV7-8; J: TRBJ2-3; DNA: TGTGCCAGCAGCCCATTCACAGATACGCAGTATTTT; CDR3: CASSPFTDTQYF
size: medium-sized; D: TRBD2; V: TRBV7-6; J: TRBJ2-3; DNA: TGTGCCAGCAGCATGGAGGCTAGCGGGAGAATAGATACGCAGTATTTT; CDR3: CASSMEASGRIDTQYF
size: medium-sized; D: .; V: TRBV6-6; J: TRBJ2-1; DNA: TGTGCCAGCAGTTATGACTACCGCGCGTATGAGCAGTTCTTC; CDR3: CASSYDYRAYEQFF
size: medium-sized; D: .; V: TRBV29-1; J: TRBJ2-1; DNA: TGCAGCGTTGGACGGGCCTACAATGAGCAGTTCTTC; CDR3: CSVGRAYNEQFF
size: medium-sized; D: TRBD1; V: TRBV7-9; J: TRBJ1-1; DNA: TGTGCCAGCAGCTCGATGGGGACAGGGTTACCTGAAGCTTTCTTT; CDR3: CASSSMGTGLPEAFF
size: medium-sized; D: .; V: TRBV28; J: TRBJ2-4; DNA: TGTGCCAGCAGTTTCAGGTCAAGGAAAAACATTCAGTACTTC; CDR3: CASSFRSRKNIQYF
size: large; D: .; V: TRBV5-1; J: TRBJ2-5; DNA: TGCGCCAGCAGCTTGGCCGCCGAGACCCAGTACTTC; CDR3: CASSLAAETQYF
size: medium-sized; D: .; V: TRBV2; J: TRBJ1-2; DNA: TGTGCCATCCCAGACCGGATACCTGGCTATGGCTACACCTTC; CDR3: CAIPDRIPGYGYTF
size: many; D: .; V: TRBV29-1; J: TRBJ2-1; DNA: TGCAGCGTTGAAGATTATACTTCCGATGAGCAGTTCTTC; CDR3: CSVEDYTSDEQFF
size: medium-sized; D: .; V: TRBV11-2; J: TRBJ2-1; DNA: TGTGCCAGCAGCTTAGTCGTGGCGGAAAACTCCTACAATGAGCAGTTCTTC; CDR3: CASSLVVAENSYNEQFF
size: .; D: TRBD2; V: TRBV4-2; J: TRBJ2-5; DNA: TGTGCCAGCAGCCCCTCCTCTGGGAGGGAGAAGACCCAGTACTTC; CDR3: CASSPSSGREKTQYF
size: medium-sized; D: TRBD2; V: TRBV29-1; J: TRBJ2-3; DNA: TGCAGCGCCACCATCCTAGCGGGCACAGATACGCAGTATTTT; CDR3: CSATILAGTDTQYF
size: medium-sized; D: TRBD2; V: TRBV3-1; J: TRBJ2-3; DNA: TGTGCCAGCAGCCTTCTAGCGGGAGAAAATACGCAGTATTTT; CDR3: CASSLLAGENTQYF
size: medium-sized; D: .; V: TRBV7-3; J: TRBJ2-5; DNA: TGTGCCAGCAGCTTAGGGATTTCTCAGCAAGAGACCCAGTACTTC; CDR3: CASSLGISQQETQYF
size: medium-sized; D: TRBD2; V: TRBV9; J: TRBJ2-3; DNA: TGTGCCAGCAGCGTAGGGGCCGGGACTAGTTCCACAGATACGCAGTATTTT; CDR3: CASSVGAGTSSTDTQYF
size: medium-sized; D: .; V: TRBV19; J: TRBJ2-7; DNA: TGTGCCAGTAGTATCGGACGGGACTCCCACGAGCAGTACTTC; CDR3: CASSIGRDSHEQYF
size: large; D: .; V: TRBV5-4; J: TRBJ2-1; DNA: TGTGCCAGCACGGATATCAAATTCAATGAGCAGTTCTTC; CDR3: CASTDIKFNEQFF
size: many; D: .; V: TRBV3-1; J: TRBJ2-5; DNA: TGTGCCAGCAGCCATGAGGAGACCCAGTACTTC; CDR3: CASSHEETQYF
size: medium-sized; D: TRBD2; V: TRBV2; J: TRBJ2-3; DNA: TGTGCCAGCAGTGAACGCGGGAGGCGGGAAGATACGCAGTATTTT; CDR3: CASSERGRREDTQYF
size: medium-sized; D: TRBD2; V: TRBV9; J: TRBJ2-4; DNA: TGTGCCAGCAGCGAGCGGGCTAGCGGGGAAAACATTCAGTACTTC; CDR3: CASSERASGENIQYF
size: few; D: TRBD1; V: TRBV6-5; J: TRBJ1-3; DNA: TGTGCCAGCAGTTTCGAACAGGGGGCGCGAGGAAACACCATATATTTT; CDR3: CASSFEQGARGNTIYF
size: medium-sized; D: TRBD2; V: TRBV13; J: TRBJ2-7; DNA: TGTGCCAGCAGCCGCCTTCCGACTAGCGGGAGGTCCTACGAGCAGTACTTC; CDR3: CASSRLPTSGRSYEQYF
size: medium-sized; D: TRBD1; V: TRBV2; J: TRBJ2-2; DNA: TGTGCCGGACAGGGGGCAGCAACCGGGGAGCTGTTTTTT; CDR3: CAGQGAATGELFF
size: large; D: .; V: TRBV7-3; J: TRBJ2-6; DNA: TGTGCCAGCAGCTTACCCCGGGACCCGGGGGCCAACGTCCTGACTTTC; CDR3: CASSLPRDPGANVLTF
size: medium-sized; D: TRBD1; V: TRBV7-9; J: TRBJ2-2; DNA: TGTGCCAGCAGCCACCGACAGGGGAGTTACACCGGGGAGCTGTTTTTT; CDR3: CASSHRQGSYTGELFF
size: many; D: TRBD1; V: TRBV7-9; J: TRBJ2-1; DNA: TGTGCCAGCAGCTTAGGCCGCGGGACAGGCTACAATGAGCAGTTCTTC; CDR3: CASSLGRGTGYNEQFF
size: medium-sized; D: .; V: TRBV3-1; J: TRBJ2-7; DNA: TGTGCCAGCAGCCAAGCCAGAGGAATGAGCTCCTACGAGCAGTACTTC; CDR3: CASSQARGMSSYEQYF
size: medium-sized; D: .; V: TRBV2; J: TRBJ1-4; DNA: TGTGCCAGCAGAAAAGGGACCTCCCCCGAAAAACTGTTTTTT; CDR3: CASRKGTSPEKLFF
size: medium-sized; D: .; V: TRBV12-3/TRBV12-4; J: TRBJ2-2; DNA: TGTGCCAGCAGGAGACAACCCGGGGAGCTGTTTTTT; CDR3: CASRRQPGELFF
size: medium-sized; D: TRBD1; V: TRBV6-2/TRBV6-3; J: TRBJ1-1; DNA: TGTGCCAGCAGCCGCCCTGGGCAGGGGGTATGGACTGAAGCTTTCTTT; CDR3: CASSRPGQGVWTEAFF
size: medium-sized; D: .; V: TRBV3-1; J: TRBJ1-1; DNA: TGTGCCAGCAGCCTATCGACAGGCTCCCGGGGAGCTTTCTTT; CDR3: CASSLSTGSRGAFF
size: medium-sized; D: TRBD1; V: TRBV28; J: TRBJ2-1; DNA: TGTGCCAGCAGGGGTACAGGGGGCAATGAGCAGTTCTTC; CDR3: CASRGTGGNEQFF
size: .; D: TRBD2; V: TRBV19; J: TRBJ2-1; DNA: TGTGCCAGTAGTACCCTCCGACTAGCGGGGGTTTCCGCCCAGATCTTC; CDR3: CASSTLRLAGVSAQIF
size: .; D: .; V: TRBV12-3/TRBV12-4; J: TRBJ2-1; DNA: TGTGCCAGCAGCTTCAATGAGCAGTTCTTC; CDR3: CASSFNEQFF
size: large; D: TRBD1; V: TRBV3-1; J: TRBJ1-1; DNA: TGTGCCAGCAGCCCCGGACAGGCCCGGATGAACACTGAAGCTTTCTTT; CDR3: CASSPGQARMNTEAFF
size: .; D: .; V: TRBV12-3/TRBV12-4; J: TRBJ2-1; DNA: TGTGCCAGCAGTTTTAGCAGGGACACTAAAAAGCAGTTCTTC; CDR3: CASSFSRDTKKQFF
size: medium-sized; D: .; V: TRBV14; J: TRBJ2-1; DNA: TGTGCCAGCAGCCAAGAACGGGCGATCCAGGGAGATGAGCAGTTCTTC; CDR3: CASSQERAIQGDEQFF
size: medium-sized; D: .; V: TRBV10-3; J: TRBJ2-2; DNA: TGTGCCATAAGAGAGGCGGGAACCGGGGAGCTGTTTTTT; CDR3: CAIREAGTGELFF
size: medium-sized; D: .; V: TRBV13; J: TRBJ2-2; DNA: TGTGCCAGCAGAATTCTAAGTCTTCCCGGGGAGCTGTTTTTT; CDR3: CASRILSLPGELFF
size: medium-sized; D: .; V: TRBV28; J: TRBJ1-1; DNA: TGTGCCAGCAGGCCTGCCCGGGGGCGGGCCACTGAAGCTTTCTTT; CDR3: CASRPARGRATEAFF
size: few; D: .; V: TRBV20-1; J: TRBJ2-2; DNA: TGCAGTGCCCAAGAAAACACCGGGGAGCTGTTTTTT; CDR3: CSAQENTGELFF
size: medium-sized; D: TRBD2; V: TRBV29-1; J: TRBJ2-1; DNA: TGCGGGGGGGGACGGAGCTCCTACAATGAGCAGTTCTTC; CDR3: CGGGRSSYNEQFF
size: .; D: .; V: TRBV11-1; J: TRBJ1-1; DNA: TGTGCCAGCAGCTTAGTTCAGGGAAAGAACACTGAAGCTTTCTTT; CDR3: CASSLVQGKNTEAFF
size: medium-sized; D: .; V: TRBV28; J: TRBJ1-1; DNA: TGTGCCAGCAGTTTCGGCAGTTTAATGAACACTGAAGCTTTCTTT; CDR3: CASSFGSLMNTEAFF
size: .; D: TRBD1; V: TRBV4-1; J: TRBJ1-2; DNA: TGCGCCAGCAGCCTTACGACAGGGGGAGAGTATGGCTACACCTTC; CDR3: CASSLTTGGEYGYTF
size: .; D: TRBD2; V: TRBV4-2; J: TRBJ2-1; DNA: TGTGCCAGCAGCCAAGAGAGGACTAGCGGTTACAATGAGCAGTTCTTC; CDR3: CASSQERTSGYNEQFF
size: large; D: .; V: TRBV29-1; J: TRBJ2-1; DNA: TGCAGCGCGCCCCTCCGCTCCTACAATGAGCAGTTCTTC; CDR3: CSAPLRSYNEQFF